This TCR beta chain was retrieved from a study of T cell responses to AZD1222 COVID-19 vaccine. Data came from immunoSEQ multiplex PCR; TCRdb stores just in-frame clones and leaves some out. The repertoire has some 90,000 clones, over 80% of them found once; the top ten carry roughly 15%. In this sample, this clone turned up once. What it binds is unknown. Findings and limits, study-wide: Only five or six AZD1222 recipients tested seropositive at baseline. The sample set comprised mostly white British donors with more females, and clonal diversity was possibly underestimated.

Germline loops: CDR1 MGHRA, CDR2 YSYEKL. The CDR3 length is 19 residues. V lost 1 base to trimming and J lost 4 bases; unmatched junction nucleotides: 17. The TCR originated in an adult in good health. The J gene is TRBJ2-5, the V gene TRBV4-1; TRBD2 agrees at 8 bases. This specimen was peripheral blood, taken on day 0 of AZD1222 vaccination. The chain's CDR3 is CASSQGPHWRLAGGETQYF. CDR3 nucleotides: TGCGCCAGCAGCCAAGGACCCCATTGGAGGCTAGCGGGTGGAGAGACCCAGTACTTC.